The subject of this entry is one T cell receptor (beta chain). This sample is part of a study of blood T cell repertoires in COVID-19. Libraries were prepared by immunoSEQ multiplex PCR; TCRdb keeps only in-frame clonotypes and omits some of them. The table has 250,000 to 300,000 clones, 70% to 90% seen once. V lost 5 bases to trimming and J lost 7 bases, with 13 bases between them. CDR1 and CDR2 (germline): SGHRS, YFSETQ. The CDR3 is made up of 13 amino acids. Sequenced sample: peripheral blood. This sequence was found in a woman aged 50 to 60 with COVID-19, enrolled during active disease. The chain links TRBV5-1 to TRBJ2-1, with a tentative D call TRBD2 (6 bases). CDR3 residues: CASSPGSGNEQFF. In nucleotides, the CDR3 is TGCGCCAGCAGTCCCGGGAGCGGGAATGAGCAGTTCTTC.